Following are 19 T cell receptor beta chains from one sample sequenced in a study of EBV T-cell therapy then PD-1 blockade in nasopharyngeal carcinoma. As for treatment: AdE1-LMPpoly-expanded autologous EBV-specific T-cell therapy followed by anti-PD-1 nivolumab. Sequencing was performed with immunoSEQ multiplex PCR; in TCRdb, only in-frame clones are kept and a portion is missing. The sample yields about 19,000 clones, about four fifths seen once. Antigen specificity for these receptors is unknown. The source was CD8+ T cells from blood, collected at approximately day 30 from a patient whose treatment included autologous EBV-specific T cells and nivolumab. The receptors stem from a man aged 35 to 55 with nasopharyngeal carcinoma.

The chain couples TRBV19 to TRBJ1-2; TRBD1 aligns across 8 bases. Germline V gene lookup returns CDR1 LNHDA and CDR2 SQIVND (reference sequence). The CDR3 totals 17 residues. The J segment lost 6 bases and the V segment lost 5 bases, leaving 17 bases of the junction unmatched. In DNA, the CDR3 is TGTGCCAGTAGTTTCGGGGTGACAGGGGTCCCCTCGGATGGCTACACCTTC. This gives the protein CASSFGVTGVPSDGYTF.

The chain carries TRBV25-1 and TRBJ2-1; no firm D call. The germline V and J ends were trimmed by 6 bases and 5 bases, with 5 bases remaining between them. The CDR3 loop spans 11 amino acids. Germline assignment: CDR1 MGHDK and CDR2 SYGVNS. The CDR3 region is CASSADNEQFF. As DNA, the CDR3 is TGTGCCAGCAGCGCAGACAATGAGCAGTTCTTC.

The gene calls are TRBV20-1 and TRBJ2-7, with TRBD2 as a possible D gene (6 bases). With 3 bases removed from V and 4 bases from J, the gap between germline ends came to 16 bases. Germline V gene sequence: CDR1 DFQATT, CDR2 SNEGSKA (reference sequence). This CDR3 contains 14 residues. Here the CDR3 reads CSASFGDGGYEQYF. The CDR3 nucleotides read TGCAGTGCTAGTTTCGGGGATGGGGGGTACGAGCAGTACTTC.

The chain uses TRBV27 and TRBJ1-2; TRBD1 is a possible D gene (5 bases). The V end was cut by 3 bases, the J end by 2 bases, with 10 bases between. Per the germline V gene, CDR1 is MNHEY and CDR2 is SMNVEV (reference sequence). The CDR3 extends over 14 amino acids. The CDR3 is CASSFQGSNYGYTF. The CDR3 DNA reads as TGTGCCAGCAGTTTCCAGGGTTCAAACTATGGCTACACCTTC.

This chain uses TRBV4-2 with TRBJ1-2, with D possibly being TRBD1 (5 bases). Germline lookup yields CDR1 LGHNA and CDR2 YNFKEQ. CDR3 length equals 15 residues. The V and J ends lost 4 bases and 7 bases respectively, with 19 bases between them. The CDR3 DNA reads TGTGCCAGCAGCCGAGGGGACGCCCCCGTCGGTGGCTACACCTTC. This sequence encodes CASSRGDAPVGGYTF.

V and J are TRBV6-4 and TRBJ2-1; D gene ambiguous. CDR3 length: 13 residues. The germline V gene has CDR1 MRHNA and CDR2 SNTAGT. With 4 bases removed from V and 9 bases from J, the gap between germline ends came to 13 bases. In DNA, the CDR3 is TGTGCCAGCAGTGCCTTTAGCTTGGGTGAGCAGTTCTTC. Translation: CASSAFSLGEQFF.

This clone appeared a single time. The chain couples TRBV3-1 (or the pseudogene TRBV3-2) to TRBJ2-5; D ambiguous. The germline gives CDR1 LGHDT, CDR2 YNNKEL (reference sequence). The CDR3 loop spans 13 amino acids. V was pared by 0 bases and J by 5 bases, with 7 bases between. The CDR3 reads CASSQDSEETQYF. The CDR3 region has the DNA TGTGCCAGCAGCCAAGATTCAGAGGAGACCCAGTACTTC.

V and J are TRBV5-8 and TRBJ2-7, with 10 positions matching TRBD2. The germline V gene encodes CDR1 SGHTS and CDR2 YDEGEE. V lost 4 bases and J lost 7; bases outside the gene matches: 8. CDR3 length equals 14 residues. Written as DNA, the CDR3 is TGTGCCAGCAGCCCTAGCGGGGGCCGTATTGAGCAGTACTTC. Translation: CASSPSGGRIEQYF.

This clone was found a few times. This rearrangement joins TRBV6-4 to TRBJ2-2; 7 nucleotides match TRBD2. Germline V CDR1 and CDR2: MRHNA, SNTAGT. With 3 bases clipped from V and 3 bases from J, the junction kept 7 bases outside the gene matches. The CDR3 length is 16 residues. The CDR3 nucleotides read TGTGCCAGCAGTGAATCCCAGCGGGGACACACCGGGGAGCTGTTTTTT. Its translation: CASSESQRGHTGELFF.

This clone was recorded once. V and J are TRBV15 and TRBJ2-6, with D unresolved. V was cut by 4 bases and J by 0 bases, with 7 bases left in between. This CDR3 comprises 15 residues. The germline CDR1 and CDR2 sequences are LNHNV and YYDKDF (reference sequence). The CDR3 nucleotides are TGTGCCACCAGCACGCTCTACTCTGGGGCCAACGTCCTGACTTTC. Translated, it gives CATSTLYSGANVLTF. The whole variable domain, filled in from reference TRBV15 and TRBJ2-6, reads DAMVIQNPRYQVTQFGKPVTLSCSQTLNHNVMYWYQQKSSQAPKLLFHYYDKDFNNEADTPDNFQSRRPNTSFCFLDIRSPGLGDTAMYLCATSTLYSGANVLTFGAGSRLTVL.

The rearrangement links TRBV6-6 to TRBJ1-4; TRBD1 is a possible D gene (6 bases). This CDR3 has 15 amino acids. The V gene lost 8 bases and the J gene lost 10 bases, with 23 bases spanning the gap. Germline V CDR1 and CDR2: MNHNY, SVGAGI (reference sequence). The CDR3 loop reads CASGQGTTGGGKLFF. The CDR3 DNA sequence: TGTGCCAGCGGCCAGGGGACCACCGGGGGGGGAAAACTGTTTTTT.

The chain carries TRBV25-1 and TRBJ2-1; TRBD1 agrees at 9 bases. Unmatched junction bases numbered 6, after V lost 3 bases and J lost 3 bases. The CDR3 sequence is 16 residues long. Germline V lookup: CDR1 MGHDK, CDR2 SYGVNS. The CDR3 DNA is TGTGCCAGCAGTGACTCACAGGGGGCCTTCTACAATGAGCAGTTCTTC. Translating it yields CASSDSQGAFYNEQFF.

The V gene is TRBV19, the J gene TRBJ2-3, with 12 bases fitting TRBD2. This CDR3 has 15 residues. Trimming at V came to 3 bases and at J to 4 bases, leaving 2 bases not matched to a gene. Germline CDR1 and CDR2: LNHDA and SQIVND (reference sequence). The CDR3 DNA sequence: TGTGCCAGTAGTATCTCTAGCGGGGGGGCAGATACGCAGTATTTT. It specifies CASSISSGGADTQYF.

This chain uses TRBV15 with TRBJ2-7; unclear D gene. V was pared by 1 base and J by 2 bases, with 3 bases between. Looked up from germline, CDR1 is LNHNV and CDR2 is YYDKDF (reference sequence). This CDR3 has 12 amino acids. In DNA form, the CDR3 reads TGTGCCACCAGCAGAGGTGCCTACGAGCAGTACTTC. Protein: CATSRGAYEQYF.

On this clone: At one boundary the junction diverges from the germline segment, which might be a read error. For the CDR3, the DNA is TGTGCCAGCAGCGAAGAACAGGGCTACTACGAGCAGTACTTC. Translated: CASSEEQGYYEQYF. The V and J genes are TRBV4-2 and TRBJ2-7, with D perhaps TRBD1 (6 bases). Germline CDR1 LGHNA, CDR2 YNFKEQ. The CDR3 totals 14 residues.

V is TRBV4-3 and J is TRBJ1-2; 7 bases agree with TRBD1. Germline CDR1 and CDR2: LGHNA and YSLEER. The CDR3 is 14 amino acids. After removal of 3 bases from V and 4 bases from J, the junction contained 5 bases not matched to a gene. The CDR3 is CASSQGTVGYGYTF. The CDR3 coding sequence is TGCGCCAGCAGCCAGGGGACAGTCGGCTATGGCTACACCTTC.

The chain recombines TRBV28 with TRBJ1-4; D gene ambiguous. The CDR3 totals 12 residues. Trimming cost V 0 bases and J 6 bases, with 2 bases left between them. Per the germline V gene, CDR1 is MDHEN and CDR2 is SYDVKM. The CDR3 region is CASSLWDEKLFF. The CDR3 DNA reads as TGTGCCAGCAGTTTATGGGATGAAAAACTGTTTTTT. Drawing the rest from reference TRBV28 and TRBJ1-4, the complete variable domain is DVKVTQSSRYLVKRTGEKVFLECVQDMDHENMFWYRQDPGLGLRLIYFSYDVKMKEKGDIPEGYSVSREKKERFSLILESASTNQTSMYLCASSLWDEKLFFGSGTQLSVL.

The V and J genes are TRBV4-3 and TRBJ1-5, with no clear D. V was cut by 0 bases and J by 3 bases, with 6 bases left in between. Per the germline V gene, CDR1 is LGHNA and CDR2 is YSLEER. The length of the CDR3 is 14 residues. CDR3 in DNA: TGCGCCAGCAGCCAAGATGGATACAATCAGCCCCAGCATTTT. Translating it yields CASSQDGYNQPQHF.

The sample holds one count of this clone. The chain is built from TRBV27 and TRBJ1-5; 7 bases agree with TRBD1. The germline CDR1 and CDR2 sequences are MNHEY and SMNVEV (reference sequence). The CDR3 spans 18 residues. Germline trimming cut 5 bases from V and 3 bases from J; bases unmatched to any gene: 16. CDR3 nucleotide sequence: TGTGCCAGCAGTGATACGGGACAGACCGGCCCGTACAATCAGCCCCAGCATTTT. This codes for CASSDTGQTGPYNQPQHF.